The 32 T cell receptor beta chains reported below all come from one sample, sequenced in a study of blood T cell repertoires in COVID-19. Some clones are missing from TCRdb's copy, which holds only in-frame ones; the method was immunoSEQ multiplex PCR. The data contain about 130,000 clones, approximately 90% of them singletons. The specimen was peripheral blood. The source of these receptors is a woman older than 75 with acute or convalescent COVID-19.

A single count supports this clone. This CDR3 reads CASSSQDGVSYEQYF. The CDR3 DNA is TGCGCCAGCAGCTCGCAAGACGGGGTCTCCTACGAGCAGTACTTC. The chain employs TRBV5-1 and TRBJ2-7, with D perhaps matching TRBD2 (5 bases). The CDR3 extends over 15 amino acids. V shed 3 bases and J shed 0 bases, with 13 bases lying between them. CDR1 and CDR2 (germline): SGHRS, YFSETQ.

This clone appeared a single time. The CDR3 DNA reads TGTGCCAGCAGTCGAACTAGCGGGAGCAACGGTGAGCAGTTCTTC. It codes for CASSRTSGSNGEQFF. This rearrangement joins TRBV2 to TRBJ2-1, with 11 bases lining up with TRBD2. The CDR3 consists of 15 residues. Germline CDR1 is SNHLY and CDR2 is FYNNEI. Trimming cost V 5 bases and J 9 bases; bases outside gene matches: 9.

This clone has more than one count but fewer than ten. CDR3 coding DNA: TGTGCCAGCGCTTTTACAGGTGAAAAACTGTTTTTT. Translation: CASAFTGEKLFF. This chain uses TRBV6-6 with TRBJ1-4, with D possibly TRBD1 on 5 matching bases. Per the germline V gene, CDR1 is MNHNY and CDR2 is SVGAGI (reference sequence). The ends were cut back, 8 bases at V and 7 bases at J, with 11 bases in the middle. The CDR3 runs to 12 residues.

The J gene is TRBJ1-2, the V gene TRBV9; 10 bases are shared with TRBD1. CDR1 and CDR2 (germline): SGDLS, YYNGEE. The CDR3 is 17 residues long. V was pared by 0 bases and J by 7 bases, with 12 bases of the junction left unmatched. CDR3 DNA sequence: TGTGCCAGCAGCGTAGGAATATGGGACAGGGGTATCTCTGGCTACACCTTC. This codes for CASSVGIWDRGISGYTF.

The chain is built from TRBV6-5 and TRBJ1-6; D is ambiguous. The germline V gene encodes CDR1 MNHEY and CDR2 SVGAGI. The CDR3 runs 16 residues. V lost 4 bases and J 2 bases, leaving 12 bases between the germline ends. The CDR3 spells CASSSGGGTYNSPLHF. CDR3 bases: TGTGCCAGCAGTTCGGGAGGAGGTACCTATAATTCACCCCTCCACTTT.

As DNA, the CDR3 is TGCGCCAGCAGCCAAGAAAAGGCCACAGGGTTGTCCTACGAGCAGTACTTC. The encoded protein is CASSQEKATGLSYEQYF. V usage is TRBV4-1 and J usage is TRBJ2-7; D might be TRBD1 (6 bases). Germline values: CDR1 MGHRA, CDR2 YSYEKL. The CDR3 spans 17 residues. V lost 0 bases, J lost 1 base, and 16 bases lay in between.

Only a few counts were recorded for this clone. The gene calls are TRBV29-1 and TRBJ1-1; D is possibly TRBD1 (5 bases). CDR3 length: 13 residues. CDR1 is SQVTM and CDR2 is ANQGSEA in the germline V gene. V was cut by 7 bases and J by 5 bases, with 17 bases left in between. The CDR3 sequence: CSGGLGEGTEAFF. CDR3 nucleotide sequence: TGCAGCGGGGGGTTAGGGGAGGGAACTGAAGCTTTCTTT.

The V gene is TRBV9, the J gene TRBJ1-5; a weak D match, TRBD1 (6 bases). The CDR3 consists of 15 residues. Germline V gene sequence: CDR1 SGDLS, CDR2 YYNGEE. Trimming took 6 bases from V and 1 from J, leaving 14 bases between them. This CDR3 is CASNPTGTSNQPQHF. The CDR3 bases are TGTGCCAGCAACCCGACCGGGACAAGCAATCAGCCCCAGCATTTT. Using reference TRBV9 and TRBJ1-5 for the parts outside the CDR3, the full variable domain is DSGVTQTPKHLITATGQRVTLRCSPRSGDLSVYWYQQSLDQGLQFLIQYYNGEERAKGNILERFSAQQFPDLHSELNLSSLELGDSALYFCASNPTGTSNQPQHFGDGTRLSIL.

The CDR3 loop is CASSPRGREGALGRGYTF. In DNA form, the CDR3 reads TGTGCCAGCAGCCCTCGCGGGAGGGAGGGGGCCTTAGGTCGTGGCTACACCTTC. The rearrangement uses TRBV9 and TRBJ1-2, with 7 bases lining up with TRBD1. CDR1 and CDR2 from the germline V gene are SGDLS and YYNGEE. V lost 4 bases, J lost 7 bases, and 22 bases stayed unmatched. The CDR3 contains 18 residues.

The chain employs TRBV5-1 and TRBJ1-1; no clear D gene. CDR1 SGHRS and CDR2 YFSETQ come from the germline V gene. V was cut by 4 bases and J by 3 bases, with 13 bases left in between. The CDR3 extends over 14 amino acids. The CDR3 here is CASSPGGGYTEAFF. The CDR3 nucleotides are TGCGCCAGCAGCCCGGGTGGCGGGTACACTGAAGCTTTCTTT.

The chain links TRBV27 to TRBJ2-7; D possibly corresponds to TRBD2 (6 bases). The CDR3 totals 16 residues. V was shortened by 0 bases and J by 3 bases, with 15 bases between the two germline ends. The germline CDR1 and CDR2 sequences are MNHEY and SMNVEV (reference sequence). The CDR3 protein is CASSLSRTGEGYEQYF. The CDR3 region has the DNA TGTGCCAGCAGTTTATCCCGGACGGGGGAAGGCTACGAGCAGTACTTC.

The rearrangement uses TRBV24-1 and TRBJ1-2; possible D gene TRBD1, 6 bases. Germline-derived CDR1 and CDR2 are KGHDR and SFDVKD. The ends were cut back, 1 base at V and 0 bases at J, with 8 bases in the middle. CDR3 size: 15 residues. The CDR3 nucleotides are TGTGCCACCAGTGATTTTGGGGACACTAACTATGGCTACACCTTC. Translated: CATSDFGDTNYGYTF.

The chain is built from TRBV5-4 and TRBJ2-1; 7 nucleotides line up with TRBD2. CDR3 length equals 16 residues. Per the germline V gene, CDR1 is SGHNT and CDR2 is YYREEE (reference sequence). V trimming: 0 bases; J trimming: 10 bases; junction bases outside the gene matches: 13. CDR3 sequence reads: CASSLAPGGQVREQFF. DNA for the CDR3: TGTGCCAGCAGCTTGGCCCCGGGGGGTCAGGTCAGAGAGCAGTTCTTC.

This chain uses TRBV29-1 with TRBJ1-1; a possible D gene is TRBD1 (5 bases). Trimming stripped 4 bases from V and 4 bases from J, with 10 bases between. Looked up from germline, CDR1 is SQVTM and CDR2 is ANQGSEA. This CDR3 region has 12 residues. This CDR3 is CSVVGGRTEAFF. The DNA of the CDR3 is TGCAGCGTTGTGGGGGGTCGCACTGAAGCTTTCTTT.

The genes are TRBV28 and TRBJ1-2; weak D call: TRBD1 (5 bases). Germline CDR1 reads MDHEN; CDR2 reads SYDVKM. Trimming stripped 6 bases from V and 5 bases from J, with 16 bases between. CDR3 size: 14 residues. The CDR3 sequence: CASRRGRQGYGYTF. As DNA, the CDR3 is TGTGCCAGCAGAAGAGGTCGGCAGGGATATGGCTACACCTTC.

The rearrangement joins TRBV28 to TRBJ2-7; 7 positions match TRBD2. V lost 5 bases and J lost 9; bases outside the gene matches: 13. The CDR3 is 14 residues long. The germline V gene has CDR1 MDHEN and CDR2 SYDVKM. The CDR3 is CASSLLAGEYVQYF. CDR3 DNA: TGTGCCAGCAGTCTTTTGGCGGGAGAATATGTGCAGTACTTC.

The V call is TRBV9, the J call TRBJ2-5; 9 bases align to TRBD1. This CDR3 is 15 amino acids long. Unmatched junction bases numbered 7, after V lost 2 bases and J lost 5 bases. Germline V lookup: CDR1 SGDLS, CDR2 YYNGEE. This CDR3 is CASSVIQGAGETQYF. In DNA, the CDR3 is TGTGCCAGCAGCGTGATACAGGGGGCTGGTGAGACCCAGTACTTC.

CDR3 sequence (DNA): TGTGCCAGCAGTCTCTTGGGAAAGGTCTCGCCGGGACAGGGGACCTTAGCCAAAAACATTCAGTACTTC. Its translation: CASSLLGKVSPGQGTLAKNIQYF. The chain employs TRBV27 and TRBJ2-4; 10 bases are a match to TRBD1. The junction had 25 bases not matched to a gene; V was cut back by 5 bases and J by 0 bases. The CDR3 totals 23 residues. Looked up from germline, CDR1 is MNHEY and CDR2 is SMNVEV (reference sequence).

Comments on this clone: The same CDR3 can be traced to other DNA sequences in this sample. The gene calls are TRBV10-3 and TRBJ2-7, with TRBD2 matching 7 bases. Germline V lookup: CDR1 ENHRY, CDR2 SYGVKD. J lost 0 bases, V lost 4 bases, and 3 bases had no gene match. This CDR3 comprises 14 residues. This CDR3 reads CAISVGGSSYEQYF. For the CDR3, the DNA is TGTGCCATCAGTGTCGGCGGGAGCTCCTACGAGCAGTACTTC.

This clone was found a few times. The chain combines TRBV21-1 with TRBJ2-7; TRBD2 is the table's D call and was not checked against the DNA. TRBV21-1 is classified as a pseudogene. The CDR3 has 16 residues. The CDR3 coding sequence is TGTGCCAGCAGCAAAAGAACTAGCCAGTCTTCCTACGAGCAGTACTTC. It encodes CASSKRTSQSSYEQYF.

The chain joins TRBV5-4 to TRBJ2-5, with 9 positions matching TRBD2. J was trimmed by 4 bases and V by 4 bases; bases with no gene match: 8. Germline CDR1 and CDR2: SGHNT and YYREEE (reference sequence). This CDR3 spans 15 amino acids. CDR3 in amino acids: CASSPTTAGGETQYF. The DNA for the CDR3 is TGTGCCAGCAGCCCTACTACAGCGGGGGGAGAGACCCAGTACTTC.

The chain links TRBV4-2 to TRBJ2-3, with 9 bases fitting TRBD2. V shed 0 bases and J 1 base; nucleotides not matched to a gene: 2. The length of the CDR3 is 16 residues. CDR1 LGHNA and CDR2 YNFKEQ come from the germline V gene. CDR3 residues: CASSQDIAGGTDTQYF. CDR3 bases: TGTGCCAGCAGCCAAGATATAGCGGGGGGCACAGATACGCAGTATTTT.

This clone was counted between two and nine times. V is TRBV11-2 and J is TRBJ2-3; TRBD1 agrees at 7 bases. Germline V lookup: CDR1 SGHAT, CDR2 FQNNGV. V dropped 8 bases and J dropped 7; count of bases not matched to a gene: 6. This CDR3 contains 12 residues. CDR3 nucleotides: TGTGCCAGCCGGGACAGATCCAATACGCAGTATTTT. Its protein product is CASRDRSNTQYF.

CDR3 amino acids: CASKTGHAYGYTF. As DNA, the CDR3 is TGTGCCAGTAAAACTGGACACGCTTATGGCTACACCTTC. The chain is built from TRBV27 and TRBJ1-2; D perhaps matches TRBD1 (5 bases). Germline CDR1 and CDR2: MNHEY and SMNVEV (reference sequence). V was pared by 9 bases and J by 5 bases, with 16 bases between. There are 13 residues in the CDR3.

This chain connects TRBV21-1 to TRBJ1-4; the DNA was not used to check the table's D call, TRBD1. TRBV21-1 is assigned pseudogene status. This CDR3 has 20 amino acids. DNA for the CDR3: TGTGCCAGCAGCAAAGGGCCCGGGACAGGGACAATAGCAACTAATGAAAAACTGTTTTTT. It is translated as CASSKGPGTGTIATNEKLFF.

The chain links TRBV28 to TRBJ2-5, with 12 bases aligning to TRBD2. V was clipped by 3 bases and J by 4 bases; unmatched bases: 3. The CDR3 has 15 amino acids. CDR1 and CDR2 (germline): MDHEN, SYDVKM. The DNA of the CDR3 is TGTGCCAGCAGTTTCTCTAGCGGGAGGGGAGAGACCCAGTACTTC. Its translation: CASSFSSGRGETQYF.

The genes are TRBV3-1 (or the pseudogene TRBV3-2) and TRBJ1-2; possible D gene TRBD1, 6 bases. CDR1 LGHDT and CDR2 YNNKEL come from the germline V gene (reference sequence). The CDR3 has 14 amino acids. V was clipped by 2 bases and J by 8 bases, with 15 bases between them. Here the CDR3 reads CASSQIAGDGGYTF. The CDR3, as DNA: TGTGCCAGCAGCCAAATAGCAGGGGACGGAGGCTACACCTTC.

J is TRBJ1-5 and V is TRBV18; 7 nucleotides agree with TRBD1. The CDR3 covers 14 residues. V shed 4 bases and J 6 bases; nucleotides not matched to a gene: 6. Per the germline V gene, CDR1 is KGHSH and CDR2 is LQKENI. The CDR3 reads CASSLKGAGQPQHF. CDR3 DNA: TGTGCCAGCTCACTTAAGGGGGCGGGTCAGCCCCAGCATTTT.

This clone was counted between two and nine times. The V call is TRBV10-1, the J call TRBJ1-2; possibly TRBD1 for D (5 bases). CDR1 is WNHNN and CDR2 is SYGVQD in the germline V gene (reference sequence). This CDR3 is built from 14 residues. V was shortened by 6 bases and J by 4 bases, with 15 bases between the two germline ends. The CDR3 sequence: CASSQGQNTYGYTF. The CDR3 region has the DNA TGCGCCAGCAGCCAGGGTCAGAATACCTATGGCTACACCTTC.

V is TRBV9 and J is TRBJ1-3; TRBD1 matches 8 bases. Trimming removed 0 bases from V and 4 bases from J; junction bases left unmatched: 0. This CDR3 spans 14 amino acids. CDR1 and CDR2 from the germline V gene are SGDLS and YYNGEE. In DNA form, the CDR3 reads TGTGCCAGCAGCGTAGGACAGGGGGGAAACACCATATATTTT. It is translated as CASSVGQGGNTIYF.

The chain joins TRBV4-2 to TRBJ2-3; TRBD1 is a possible D gene (5 bases). The CDR3 runs to 16 residues. With 1 base removed from V and 6 bases from J, the gap between germline ends came to 17 bases. Germline V gives CDR1 LGHNA, CDR2 YNFKEQ. CDR3 nucleotide sequence: TGTGCCAGCAGCCAAGTCCTCCGCGGATCAGGGGATACGCAGTATTTT. Translated, it gives CASSQVLRGSGDTQYF.

This clone was seen only a few times. The chain employs TRBV27 and TRBJ2-1, with TRBD2 identical over 13 bases. Germline V CDR1 and CDR2: MNHEY, SMNVEV (reference sequence). CDR3 length: 14 amino acids. V lost 5 bases and J lost 12; bases outside the gene matches: 7. The chain's CDR3 is CASSRTSGSGGQFF. The CDR3 bases are TGTGCCAGCAGTCGGACTAGCGGGAGCGGTGGGCAGTTCTTC.